The present T cell receptor (beta chain) was sequenced within a study of T-cell reconstitution after alpha-beta-depleted transplantation in children. TCRbeta library construction was performed incorporating unique molecular identifiers. Each CDR3 protein is one row after TCRdb ran MiXCR on the PCR reads. The sample includes about 1,000,000 distinct CDR3 sequences, 25% to 30% of them seen just once. Trimming took off 4 bases at V and 10 bases at J, with 11 bases between the two ends. This CDR3 comprises 12 residues. The chain carries TRBV12-3 or TRBV12-4 and TRBJ2-1; D assignment may be TRBD1 or TRBD2 (5 bases each). The sequencing used PBMCs, mostly from graft donor cells, collected 360 days after TCRalphabeta/CD19-depleted stem cell transplant. This TCR was sampled from a boy under two years old who had a stem cell transplant for SCID, so the T cells may come from the graft donor. CDR3 DNA sequence: TGTGCCAGCAGTTGGCAGGGCGGGGAGCAGTTCTTC. Amino acids: CASSWQGGEQFF.